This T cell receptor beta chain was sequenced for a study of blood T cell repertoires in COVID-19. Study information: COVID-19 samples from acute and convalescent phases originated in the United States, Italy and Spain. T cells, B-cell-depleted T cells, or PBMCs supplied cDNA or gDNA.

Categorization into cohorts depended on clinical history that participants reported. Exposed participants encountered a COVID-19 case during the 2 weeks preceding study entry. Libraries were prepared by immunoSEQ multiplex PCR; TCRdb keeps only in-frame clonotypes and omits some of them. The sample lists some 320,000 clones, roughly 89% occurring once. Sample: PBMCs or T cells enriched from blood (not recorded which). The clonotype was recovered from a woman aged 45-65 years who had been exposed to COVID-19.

CDR3 coding DNA: TGTGCCAGCAGTGACCCTTCCGGCTACACCTTC. Encoded protein: CASSDPSGYTF. The rearrangement uses TRBV6-1 and TRBJ1-2, with D unclear. The V end was cut by 3 bases, the J end by 8 bases, with 7 bases between. Germline CDR1 MNHNS, CDR2 SASEGT. CDR3 length: 11 residues.